The 23 T cell receptor beta chains below were found in one sample sequenced in a study of blood T cell repertoires in COVID-19. TCRdb keeps only in-frame clones here, not all; method: immunoSEQ multiplex PCR. The sample lists roughly 87,000 clones; roughly 87% were seen once. The sample consisted of peripheral blood. Receptors were obtained from a woman of 80 years or more with active COVID-19.

This sequence joins TRBV7-2 and TRBJ2-3, with D possibly being TRBD2 (6 bases). V lost 5 bases, J lost 3 bases, and 9 bases lay in between. Germline V gene data show CDR1 as SGHTA and CDR2 as FQGNSA. This CDR3 spans 13 amino acids. The chain's CDR3 is CASSTGVTDTQYF. In nucleotides, the CDR3 is TGTGCCAGCAGCACGGGAGTTACAGATACGCAGTATTTT.

This sequence joins TRBV6-5 and TRBJ1-1; 7 bases are shared with TRBD1. Germline V gene sequence: CDR1 MNHEY, CDR2 SVGAGI. This CDR3 is built from 14 residues. V lost 6 bases and J lost 5; bases outside the gene matches: 9. The CDR3 region has the DNA TGTGCCAGCAGCCGCGACAGGGTGTTTACTGAAGCTTTCTTT. Protein: CASSRDRVFTEAFF.

J is TRBJ2-7 and V is TRBV6-1, with 14 bases matching TRBD2. Trimming removed 0 bases from V and 4 bases from J; junction bases left unmatched: 2. The CDR3 runs 16 residues. Germline values: CDR1 MNHNS, CDR2 SASEGT. Written as DNA, the CDR3 is TGTGCCAGCAGTGAAGCCGGACTAGCGGGAGGTTACGAGCAGTACTTC. This sequence encodes CASSEAGLAGGYEQYF.

The chain combines TRBV5-4 with TRBJ1-2, with 9 positions matching TRBD1. Germline V gene sequence: CDR1 SGHNT, CDR2 YYREEE (reference sequence). The CDR3 is 15 residues long. V was pared by 4 bases and J by 6 bases, with 10 bases of the junction left unmatched. In DNA form, the CDR3 reads TGTGCCAGCAGCCAACGGACAGGGGTTTGGAATGGCTACACCTTC. Protein sequence: CASSQRTGVWNGYTF.

This clone has a single count. The J gene is TRBJ2-7, the V gene TRBV6-2 or TRBV6-3; 8 positions match TRBD2. With V trimmed by 4 bases and J by 10 bases, 3 bases remained unmatched. Germline V CDR1 and CDR2: MNHEY, SVGEGT. This CDR3 has 11 amino acids. The CDR3 sequence: CASSSTSGQYF. The DNA of the CDR3 is TGTGCCAGCAGTTCTACTAGCGGCCAGTACTTC.

The chain recombines TRBV29-1 with TRBJ2-7, with D possibly matching TRBD2 (6 bases). Trimming took off 7 bases at V and 5 bases at J, with 21 bases between the two ends. Germline-derived CDR1 and CDR2 are SQVTM and ANQGSEA. The CDR3 length is 14 residues. The CDR3 region has the DNA TGCAGCGCCCAATTACCAGGGCCGGGGGACGAGCAGTACTTC. It specifies CSAQLPGPGDEQYF.

The V call is TRBV6-6, the J call TRBJ1-5; 8 bases fit TRBD1. The CDR3 has 13 residues. With 4 bases clipped from V and 5 bases from J, the junction kept 1 base outside the gene matches. The germline V gene has CDR1 MNHNY and CDR2 SVGAGI (reference sequence). The CDR3 loop is CASSSGGDQPQHF. CDR3 nucleotides: TGTGCCAGCAGTTCAGGGGGCGATCAGCCCCAGCATTTT.

V and J are TRBV2 and TRBJ2-7; maybe TRBD1 (6 bases). The V end lost 8 bases, the J end lost 6 bases, and 14 bases lay between the germline ends. The CDR3 length is 12 residues. The germline V gene has CDR1 SNHLY and CDR2 FYNNEI. As DNA, the CDR3 is TGTGCCAGCGGACAGTCTACGCTCGAGCAGTACTTC. Its translation: CASGQSTLEQYF.

The chain links TRBV4-1 to TRBJ1-3; D is unresolved. CDR1 MGHRA and CDR2 YSYEKL come from the germline V gene. Trimming took off 2 bases at V and 8 bases at J, with 10 bases between the two ends. This CDR3 has 13 residues. The chain's CDR3 is CASSQPRGDTIYF. The CDR3 DNA reads as TGCGCCAGCAGCCAACCCCGCGGGGACACCATATATTTT.

The chain recombines TRBV11-2 with TRBJ2-7, with a tentative D call TRBD1 (6 bases). CDR1 SGHAT and CDR2 FQNNGV come from the germline V gene. This CDR3 spans 12 amino acids. Trimming removed 5 bases at V and 7 bases at J, with 12 bases between. The CDR3 nucleotides read TGTGCCAGCAGCGGCCACAGGGTTGAGCAGTACTTC. Translated: CASSGHRVEQYF.

The chain joins TRBV4-3 to TRBJ2-3; no reliable D call. Germline loops: CDR1 LGHNA, CDR2 YSLEER. Deletions cut 0 bases from V and 1 base from J, with 11 bases between. The CDR3 is 16 amino acids. CDR3: CASSQDGRFGTDTQYF. The CDR3 coding sequence is TGCGCCAGCAGCCAAGATGGTCGGTTCGGCACAGATACGCAGTATTTT.

V and J are TRBV4-2 and TRBJ1-3; 9 nucleotides line up with TRBD1. Germline V gene sequence: CDR1 LGHNA, CDR2 YNFKEQ. The CDR3 loop spans 17 amino acids. V gave up 4 bases and J gave up 0 bases; unmatched junction bases: 7. CDR3: CASSLHRGQSSGNTIYF. The CDR3 DNA is TGTGCCAGCAGCCTCCACAGGGGGCAAAGCTCTGGAAACACCATATATTTT.

J is TRBJ2-5 and V is TRBV5-4; TRBD1 aligns across 7 bases. The length of the CDR3 is 17 residues. V was clipped by 4 bases and J by 0 bases; unmatched bases: 12. Looked up from germline, CDR1 is SGHNT and CDR2 is YYREEE (reference sequence). CDR3 nucleotide sequence: TGTGCCAGCAGCGCCCTACAGGGGAGAGTGTACCAAGAGACCCAGTACTTC. This sequence encodes CASSALQGRVYQETQYF.

The rearrangement uses TRBV18 and TRBJ1-6; D might be TRBD1 (6 bases). The CDR3 extends over 16 amino acids. V was cut by 3 bases and J by 13 bases, with 22 bases left in between. Germline V gene data show CDR1 as KGHSH and CDR2 as LQKENI. The CDR3 nucleotides are TGTGCCAGCTCACCCTTTCGGGACACCTTATGGGCTCCCCTCCACTTT. As protein: CASSPFRDTLWAPLHF.

The CDR3 sequence is CASRDRGYEKLFF. The CDR3, as DNA: TGTGCCAGCCGGGACAGGGGTTATGAAAAACTGTTTTTT. The chain has TRBV19 and TRBJ1-4; 10 bases agree with TRBD1. V lost 9 bases and J lost 6; bases outside the gene matches: 4. CDR1 and CDR2 (germline): LNHDA, SQIVND (reference sequence). The CDR3 contains 13 residues.

The table lists this clone with a count of one. This chain joins TRBV6-2 or TRBV6-3 and TRBJ2-1; D is possibly TRBD1 (6 bases). V lost 0 bases to trimming and J lost 8 bases, with 17 bases between them. This CDR3 has 16 residues. The V gene's germline CDR1 is MNHEY and CDR2 SVGEGT. The CDR3 DNA reads as TGTGCCAGCAGTTACTCGAGGGCAGGGGCGGGCGATGAGCAGTTCTTC. Translating gives CASSYSRAGAGDEQFF.

The genes are TRBV29-1 and TRBJ2-3; TRBD2 aligns across 7 bases. CDR3 length: 15 amino acids. Germline V gene lookup returns CDR1 SQVTM and CDR2 ANQGSEA. With V trimmed by 6 bases and J by 5 bases, 14 bases remained unmatched. The DNA for the CDR3 is TGCAGCGTCCTAAGCGGGGAGGCCGTTAAAGATACGCAGTATTTT. Protein: CSVLSGEAVKDTQYF.

This rearrangement joins TRBV5-5 to TRBJ2-5; 12 bases match TRBD2. Germline CDR1 is SGHKS and CDR2 is YYEKEE (reference sequence). This CDR3 has 15 amino acids. The V gene end was trimmed by 4 bases and the J gene end by 5 bases; junction bases not matched to a gene: 6. The DNA for the CDR3 is TGTGCCAGCAGCCCGCAAGGACTAGCGGGGGAGACCCAGTACTTC. Translating gives CASSPQGLAGETQYF.

This chain joins TRBV24-1 and TRBJ2-1, with D hard to call. V gave up 3 bases and J gave up 0 bases, with 11 bases separating them. CDR1 and CDR2 from the germline V gene are KGHDR and SFDVKD. CDR3 length equals 16 residues. The CDR3 DNA follows: TGTGCCACCAGTGATCCCCTCCAGGCCTCCTACAATGAGCAGTTCTTC. Its protein is CATSDPLQASYNEQFF.

V and J are TRBV30 and TRBJ2-7, with D possibly TRBD2 on 7 matching bases. CDR3 length: 13 amino acids. The V end lost 3 bases, the J end lost 4 bases, and 13 bases lay between the germline ends. The germline V gene has CDR1 GTSNPN and CDR2 SVGIG (reference sequence). The CDR3 region is CAWRGRGGYEQYF. CDR3 DNA: TGTGCCTGGAGGGGAAGGGGGGGGTACGAGCAGTACTTC.

V and J are TRBV28 and TRBJ2-1; TRBD1 is a possible D gene (6 bases). V was trimmed by 3 bases and J by 0 bases, leaving 9 bases between them. The CDR3 runs to 15 residues. Looked up from germline, CDR1 is MDHEN and CDR2 is SYDVKM. The CDR3 nucleotides read TGTGCCAGCAGTTTCGGGACAAGCTCCTACAATGAGCAGTTCTTC. This codes for CASSFGTSSYNEQFF.

The J gene is TRBJ2-7, the V gene TRBV6-2 or TRBV6-3, with 7 bases fitting TRBD2. This CDR3 has 11 residues. Trimming cost V 4 bases and J 12 bases; bases outside gene matches: 6. Germline V lookup: CDR1 MNHEY, CDR2 SVGEGT. The CDR3 spells CASSSGLVWYF. In nucleotides, the CDR3 is TGTGCCAGCAGTTCCGGACTAGTTTGGTACTTC.

V is TRBV5-1 and J is TRBJ2-5; TRBD2 might be the D (5 bases). The germline gives CDR1 SGHRS, CDR2 YFSETQ. V shed 4 bases and J shed 2 bases, with 15 bases lying between them. This CDR3 spans 15 amino acids. CDR3 sequence (DNA): TGCGCCAGCAGCCCGGAGGCAGGTTTTCAAGAGACCCAGTACTTC. The encoded protein is CASSPEAGFQETQYF.